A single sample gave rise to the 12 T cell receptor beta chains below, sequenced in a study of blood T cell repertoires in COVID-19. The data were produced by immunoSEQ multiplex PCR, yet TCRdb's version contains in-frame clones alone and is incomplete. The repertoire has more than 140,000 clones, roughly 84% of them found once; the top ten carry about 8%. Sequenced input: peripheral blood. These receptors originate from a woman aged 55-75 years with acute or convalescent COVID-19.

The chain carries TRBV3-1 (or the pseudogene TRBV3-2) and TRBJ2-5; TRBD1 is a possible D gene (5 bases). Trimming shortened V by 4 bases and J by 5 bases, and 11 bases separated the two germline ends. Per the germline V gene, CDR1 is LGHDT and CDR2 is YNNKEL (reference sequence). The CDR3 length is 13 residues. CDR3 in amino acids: CASSLQGAETQYF. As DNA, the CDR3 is TGTGCCAGCAGCCTGCAAGGGGCGGAGACCCAGTACTTC.

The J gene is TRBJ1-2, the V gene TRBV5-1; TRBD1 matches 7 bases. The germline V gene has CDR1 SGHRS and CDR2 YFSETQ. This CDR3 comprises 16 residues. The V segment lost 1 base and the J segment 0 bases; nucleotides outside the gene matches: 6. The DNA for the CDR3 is TGCGCCAGCAGCTTGACCCGACAGGGCGCTAACTATGGCTACACCTTC. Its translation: CASSLTRQGANYGYTF.

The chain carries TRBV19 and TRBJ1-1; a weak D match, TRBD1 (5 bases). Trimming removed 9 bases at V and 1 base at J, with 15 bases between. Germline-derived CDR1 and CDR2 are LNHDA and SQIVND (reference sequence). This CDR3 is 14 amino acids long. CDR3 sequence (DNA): TGTGCCAGCAAAAGGGGAACGGGGAACACTGAAGCTTTCTTT. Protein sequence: CASKRGTGNTEAFF. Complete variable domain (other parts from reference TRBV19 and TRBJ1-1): DGGITQSPKYLFRKEGQNVTLSCEQNLNHDAMYWYRQDPGQGLRLIYYSQIVNDFQKGDIAEGYSVSREKKESFPLTVTSAQKNPTAFYLCASKRGTGNTEAFFGQGTRLTVV.

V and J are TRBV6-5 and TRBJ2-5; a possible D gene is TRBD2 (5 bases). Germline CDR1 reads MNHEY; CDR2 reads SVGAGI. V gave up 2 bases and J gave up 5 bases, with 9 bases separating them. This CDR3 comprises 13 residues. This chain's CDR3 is CASSYPRRETQYF. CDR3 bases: TGTGCCAGCAGTTACCCAAGGAGGGAGACCCAGTACTTC.

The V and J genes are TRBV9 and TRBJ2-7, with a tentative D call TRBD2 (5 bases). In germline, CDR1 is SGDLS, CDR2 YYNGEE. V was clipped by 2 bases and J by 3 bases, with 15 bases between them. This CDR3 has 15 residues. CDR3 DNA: TGTGCCAGCAGCGTCTCTCCAGGAGGCCTCTACGAGCAGTACTTC. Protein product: CASSVSPGGLYEQYF.

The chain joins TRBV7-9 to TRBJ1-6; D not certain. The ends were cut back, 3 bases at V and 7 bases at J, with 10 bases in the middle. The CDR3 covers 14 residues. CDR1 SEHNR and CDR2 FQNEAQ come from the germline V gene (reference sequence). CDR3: CASSFGAPNSPLHF. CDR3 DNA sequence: TGTGCCAGCAGCTTTGGAGCCCCCAATTCACCCCTCCACTTT.

DNA of the CDR3: TGTGCCAGCAGCCCGATGTCGGGGGGCTACGAGCAGTACTTC. Its translation is CASSPMSGGYEQYF. V usage is TRBV11-3 and J usage is TRBJ2-7; 7 bases are a match to TRBD2. This CDR3 region has 14 residues. The germline gives CDR1 SGHNT, CDR2 YENEEA. Trimming removed 5 bases from V and 3 bases from J; junction bases left unmatched: 7. Variable domain in full (rest from reference TRBV11-3 and TRBJ2-7): EAGVVQSPRYKIIEKKQPVAFWCNPISGHNTLYWYLQNLGQGPELLIRYENEEAVDDSQLPKDRFSAERLKGVDSTLKIQPAELGDSAVYLCASSPMSGGYEQYFGPGTRLTVT.

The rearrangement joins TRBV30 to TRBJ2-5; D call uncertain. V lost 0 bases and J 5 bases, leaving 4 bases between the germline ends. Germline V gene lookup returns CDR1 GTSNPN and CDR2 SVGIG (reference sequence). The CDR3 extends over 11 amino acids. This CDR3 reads CAWSVGETQYF. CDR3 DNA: TGTGCCTGGAGTGTCGGGGAGACCCAGTACTTC.

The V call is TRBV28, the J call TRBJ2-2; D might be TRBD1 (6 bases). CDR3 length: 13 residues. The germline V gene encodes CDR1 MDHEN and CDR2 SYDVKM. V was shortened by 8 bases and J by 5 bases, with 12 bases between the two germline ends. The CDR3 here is CASWDTGTGELFF. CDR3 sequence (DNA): TGTGCCAGCTGGGACACCGGAACCGGGGAGCTGTTTTTT.

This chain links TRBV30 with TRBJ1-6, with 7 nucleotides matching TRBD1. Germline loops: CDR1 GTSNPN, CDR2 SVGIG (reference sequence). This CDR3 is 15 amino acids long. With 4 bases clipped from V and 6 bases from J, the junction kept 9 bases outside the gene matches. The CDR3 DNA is TGTGCCTGGACCCAGATAACAGGGGCTAATTCACCCCTCCACTTT. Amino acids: CAWTQITGANSPLHF.

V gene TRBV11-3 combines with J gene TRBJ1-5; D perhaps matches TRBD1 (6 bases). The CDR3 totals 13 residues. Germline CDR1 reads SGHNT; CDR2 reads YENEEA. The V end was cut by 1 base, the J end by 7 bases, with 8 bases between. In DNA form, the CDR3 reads TGTGCCAGCAGCTTAGGTGGGGGCCAGCCCCAGCATTTT. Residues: CASSLGGGQPQHF.

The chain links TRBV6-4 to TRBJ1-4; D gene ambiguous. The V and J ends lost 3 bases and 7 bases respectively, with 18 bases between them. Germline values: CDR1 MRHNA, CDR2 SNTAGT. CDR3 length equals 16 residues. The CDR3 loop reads CASSEVERGLSEKLFF. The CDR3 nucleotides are TGTGCCAGCAGTGAGGTCGAAAGAGGGCTCAGTGAAAAACTGTTTTTT.